The clone carrying this T cell receptor (beta chain) appeared once. Produced via immunoSEQ multiplex PCR; TCRdb's table is partial and in-frame only. The sample yields roughly 36,000 clones, more than 80% seen once. Germline V gene sequence: CDR1 MGHRA, CDR2 YSYEKL. This CDR3 has 15 residues. Trimming removed 4 bases from V and 15 bases from J; junction bases left unmatched: 13. This specimen comes from a study of blood T cell repertoires in COVID-19. The receptor was isolated from a man aged 60 to 75 with acute or convalescent COVID-19. This chain links TRBV4-1 with TRBJ1-6, with 9 bases matching TRBD1. Sequenced material: peripheral blood. CDR3 loop: CASSRTGTGKEGLHF. CDR3 in DNA: TGCGCCAGCAGCCGAACCGGGACAGGGAAGGAGGGCCTCCACTTT.